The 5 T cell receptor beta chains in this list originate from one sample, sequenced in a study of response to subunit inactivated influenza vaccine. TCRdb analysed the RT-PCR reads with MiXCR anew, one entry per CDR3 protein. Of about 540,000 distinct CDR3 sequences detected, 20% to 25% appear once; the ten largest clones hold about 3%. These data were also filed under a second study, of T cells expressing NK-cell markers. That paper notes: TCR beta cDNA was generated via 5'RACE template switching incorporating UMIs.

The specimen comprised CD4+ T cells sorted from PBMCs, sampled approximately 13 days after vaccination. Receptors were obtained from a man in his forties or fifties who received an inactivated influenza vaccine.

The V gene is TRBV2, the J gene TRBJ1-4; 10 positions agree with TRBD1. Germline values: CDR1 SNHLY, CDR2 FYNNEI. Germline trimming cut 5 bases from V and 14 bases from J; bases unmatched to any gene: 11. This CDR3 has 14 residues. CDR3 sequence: CASSNGQGVTSLFF. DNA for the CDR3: TGTGCCAGCAGTAACGGACAGGGGGTTACGTCCCTGTTTTTT. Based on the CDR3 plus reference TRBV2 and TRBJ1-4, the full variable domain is EPEVTQTPSHQVTQMGQEVILRCVPISNHLYFYWYRQILGQKVEFLVSFYNNEISEKSEIFDDQFSVERPDGSNFTLKIRSTKLEDSAMYFCASSNGQGVTSLFFGSGTQLSVL.

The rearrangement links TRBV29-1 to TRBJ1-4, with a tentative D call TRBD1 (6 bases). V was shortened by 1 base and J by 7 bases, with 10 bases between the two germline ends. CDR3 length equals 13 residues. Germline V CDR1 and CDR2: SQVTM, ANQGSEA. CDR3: CSVEATGSEKLFF. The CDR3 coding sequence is TGCAGCGTTGAAGCTACAGGGAGTGAAAAACTGTTTTTT.

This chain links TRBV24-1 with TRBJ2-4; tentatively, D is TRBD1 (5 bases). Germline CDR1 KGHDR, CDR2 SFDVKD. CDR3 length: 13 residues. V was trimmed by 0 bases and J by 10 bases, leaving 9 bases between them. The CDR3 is CATSDLGNRIQYF. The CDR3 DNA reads TGTGCCACCAGTGATTTGGGGAACAGGATTCAGTACTTC.

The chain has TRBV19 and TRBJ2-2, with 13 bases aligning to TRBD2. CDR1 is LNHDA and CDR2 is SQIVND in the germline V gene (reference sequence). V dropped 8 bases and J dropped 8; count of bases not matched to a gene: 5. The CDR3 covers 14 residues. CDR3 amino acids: CASLTSGGPGELFF. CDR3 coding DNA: TGTGCCAGTTTGACTAGCGGGGGGCCAGGGGAGCTGTTTTTT.

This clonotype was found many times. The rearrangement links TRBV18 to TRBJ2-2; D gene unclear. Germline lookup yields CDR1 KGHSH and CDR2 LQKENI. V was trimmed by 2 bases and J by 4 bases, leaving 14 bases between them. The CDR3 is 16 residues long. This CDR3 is CASSPAGYPGTGELFF. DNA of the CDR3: TGTGCCAGCTCACCAGCAGGCTATCCGGGCACCGGGGAGCTGTTTTTT.